The rows below give T cell receptor beta chains drawn from one sample of a study of OX40 agonist ivuxolimab in advanced cancers. Sequencing used immunoSEQ multiplex PCR; TCRdb keeps in-frame clones, though not all of them. The sample records tens of thousands of clones, just over 90% being singletons. This material consisted of CD4+ or CD8+ T cells sorted from blood, taken in a trial of the OX40 agonist ivuxolimab. These receptors originate from an adult with an advanced solid tumor such as melanoma, head and neck, liver or kidney cancer. Both conserved end residues are part of each CDR3. The D gene is left open where the match is weak. Clone size, where shown, is once, few, many, or a class for clones that have expanded.

clone_size,j_call,v_call,d_call,cdr3_aa,cdr3_nt
-,TRBJ2-1,TRBV5-6,TRBD1,CASSLGGGVPYNEQFF,TGTGCCAGCAGCTTGGGAGGGGGCGTCCCCTACAATGAGCAGTTCTTC
-,TRBJ2-3,TRBV12-5,TRBD2,CASGLVPAGGSTDTQYF,TGTGCTAGTGGTTTGGTACCGGCGGGAGGATCGACAGATACGCAGTATTTT
-,TRBJ2-7,TRBV5-4,-,CASSPGNRAPSYEQYF,TGTGCCAGCAGCCCCGGGAACAGGGCCCCGTCCTACGAGCAGTACTTC
-,TRBJ1-1,TRBV29-1,-,CSAGRRGKTEAFF,TGCAGCGCGGGTCGGAGGGGTAAGACTGAAGCTTTCTTT
-,TRBJ1-5,TRBV5-6,TRBD1,CASSLATGGPLNQPQHF,TGTGCCAGCAGCTTGGCAACAGGGGGCCCTCTCAATCAGCCCCAGCATTTT
-,TRBJ1-4,TRBV19,-,CASIKRGASWEKLFF,TGTGCCAGTATCAAAAGGGGAGCTTCTTGGGAAAAACTGTTTTTT
-,TRBJ2-5,TRBV5-8,TRBD2,CASSFPAGGAGETQYF,TGTGCCAGCAGCTTCCCGGCGGGGGGGGCCGGAGAGACCCAGTACTTC
once,TRBJ1-5,TRBV6-1,-,CASSVRRTVYSNQPQHF,TGTGCCAGCAGTGTGAGAAGGACAGTTTATAGCAATCAGCCCCAGCATTTT
-,TRBJ2-7,TRBV28,-,CASSLEGGPYEQYF,TGTGCCAGCAGTTTAGAGGGCGGCCCCTACGAGCAGTACTTC
-,TRBJ2-7,TRBV4-3,TRBD1,CASSQDGGTGFYEQYF,TGCGCCAGCAGCCAAGATGGAGGGACAGGCTTCTACGAGCAGTACTTC
-,TRBJ2-5,TRBV9,TRBD1,CASSVAGQGAGGETQYF,TGTGCCAGCAGCGTAGCCGGGCAGGGGGCAGGTGGAGAGACCCAGTACTTC
-,TRBJ2-7,TRBV10-2,-,CASSEVRGRPGF,TGCGCCAGCAGTGAGGTTCGGGGCCGCCCCGGGTTC
-,TRBJ1-2,TRBV4-3,-,CASSQETEANYGYTF,TGCGCCAGCAGCCAAGAGACAGAAGCTAACTATGGCTACACCTTC
-,TRBJ1-1,TRBV18,-,CASSPIGGARNTEAFF,TGTGCCAGCTCACCAATCGGGGGGGCGCGGAACACTGAAGCTTTCTTT
-,TRBJ1-3,TRBV14,-,CASSARGGPYSGNTIYF,TGTGCCAGCAGCGCCCGGGGAGGGCCCTACTCTGGAAACACCATATATTTT
-,TRBJ1-2,TRBV30,TRBD1,CAAHRGYYGYTF,TGTGCGGCCCACAGGGGGTACTATGGCTACACCTTC
-,TRBJ1-1,TRBV7-8,-,CASRTGTLEAFF,TGTGCCAGCAGGACCGGGACCCTAGAAGCTTTCTTT
-,TRBJ2-7,TRBV6-6,TRBD2,CASSYQLAATGEQYF,TGTGCCAGCAGTTACCAACTAGCGGCGACGGGCGAGCAGTACTTC
once,TRBJ2-1,TRBV6-5,TRBD1,CASRPNRGPGEQFF,TGTGCCAGCAGACCCAACAGGGGACCGGGGGAGCAGTTCTTC
-,TRBJ2-7,TRBV5-1,TRBD1,CASSPTGGSYEQYF,TGCGCCAGCAGCCCTACAGGGGGATCCTACGAGCAGTACTTC
-,TRBJ1-2,TRBV6-5,-,CASSYAGGGYTF,TGTGCCAGCAGTTACGCGGGCGGGGGCTACACCTTC
-,TRBJ1-1,TRBV28,TRBD1,CASNLYPGQGARTEAFF,TGTGCCAGCAACCTTTATCCCGGACAGGGGGCACGCACTGAAGCTTTCTTT
-,TRBJ1-2,TRBV19,TRBD1,CASSIVRTGVYGYTF,TGTGCCAGTAGTATAGTTCGAACAGGGGTATACGGCTACACCTTC
-,TRBJ2-2,TRBV18,TRBD1,CASSPPGQRPGELFF,TGTGCCAGCTCACCACCGGGACAGCGTCCCGGGGAGCTGTTTTTT
-,TRBJ2-5,TRBV5-1,TRBD2,CASRGLAGFQETQYF,TGCGCCAGCAGGGGGTTAGCGGGGTTCCAAGAGACCCAGTACTTC
-,TRBJ2-6,TRBV27,TRBD1,CASSPRQGIYGANVLTF,TGTGCCAGCAGTCCCCGACAGGGAATTTATGGGGCCAACGTCCTGACTTTC
-,TRBJ1-3,TRBV9,-,CASSVGGDGNTIYF,TGTGCCAGCAGCGTAGGAGGAGATGGAAACACCATATATTTT
-,TRBJ1-1,TRBV7-9,-,CASSPGVGTEAFF,TGTGCCAGCAGCCCAGGGGTCGGCACTGAAGCTTTCTTT
-,TRBJ2-1,TRBV5-6,-,CASSFRGYNEQFF,TGTGCCAGCAGCTTTCGCGGGTACAATGAGCAGTTCTTC
-,TRBJ1-6,TRBV27,-,CASSRPPSPLHF,TGTGCCAGCAGTCGACCACCTTCACCCCTCCACTTT
-,TRBJ2-7,TRBV4-1,TRBD1,CAGPPGQDYEQYF,TGCGCCGGACCCCCCGGACAGGACTACGAGCAGTACTTC
-,TRBJ2-7,TRBV14,-,CASSPFSGLEQYF,TGTGCCAGCAGCCCCTTCTCTGGGCTCGAGCAGTACTTC
-,TRBJ2-1,TRBV20-1,-,CSAILYNEQFF,TGCAGTGCTATACTGTACAATGAGCAGTTCTTC
once,TRBJ2-4,TRBV29-1,-,CSVEDRGPGNKNIQYF,TGCAGCGTTGAAGATCGTGGGCCAGGGAACAAAAACATTCAGTACTTC
-,TRBJ1-1,TRBV6-5,-,CASSDFYGTEAFF,TGTGCCAGCAGTGACTTCTACGGCACTGAAGCTTTCTTT
-,TRBJ2-2,TRBV10-3,-,CAISESGRETGELFF,TGTGCCATCAGTGAGTCGGGCAGGGAGACCGGGGAGCTGTTTTTT
-,TRBJ2-7,TRBV4-3,TRBD1,CASSQGQGPLYEQYF,TGCGCCAGCAGCCAAGGACAGGGGCCCCTCTACGAGCAGTACTTC
-,TRBJ1-2,TRBV4-3,-,CASSTDLPGPTPTTYGYTF,TGCGCCAGCAGCACCGACCTTCCGGGACCGACACCAACTACCTATGGCTACACCTTC
-,TRBJ2-2,TRBV7-6,-,CASTHPGGRWGTGELFF,TGTGCCAGCACCCACCCCGGGGGGCGGTGGGGCACCGGGGAGCTGTTTTTT
-,TRBJ1-2,TRBV5-8,-,CASSFGTLNGYTF,TGTGCCAGCAGCTTCGGGACACTCAATGGCTACACCTTC
-,TRBJ2-2,TRBV7-6,TRBD2,CASSLNTPTSVAGELFF,TGTGCCAGCAGCTTAAACACTCCCACTAGCGTCGCCGGGGAGCTGTTTTTT
-,TRBJ1-3,TRBV15,-,CATRGRHSGNTIYF,TGTGCCACCAGGGGCAGACACTCTGGAAACACCATATATTTT
once,TRBJ2-1,TRBV7-9,TRBD1,CASKSGTGADNEQFF,TGTGCCAGCAAAAGCGGGACAGGGGCCGACAATGAGCAGTTCTTC
-,TRBJ1-1,TRBV27,-,CASSSPTSPEAFF,TGTGCCAGCAGTTCCCCCACTAGCCCTGAAGCTTTCTTT
-,TRBJ1-5,TRBV27,-,CASSLGGYNQPQHF,TGTGCCAGCAGTTTAGGCGGATACAATCAGCCCCAGCATTTT
-,TRBJ1-4,TRBV27,-,CASSSDLVNGEKLFF,TGTGCCAGCAGTTCGGACCTGGTCAACGGGGAAAAACTGTTTTTT
-,TRBJ2-7,TRBV6-6,-,CASSYSAGITHEQYF,TGTGCCAGCAGTTACTCGGCAGGGATTACCCACGAGCAGTACTTC
-,TRBJ2-6,TRBV2,TRBD2,CASSEAREGPVSSGANVLTF,TGTGCCAGCAGTGAAGCAAGGGAGGGGCCAGTCAGCTCTGGGGCCAACGTCCTGACTTTC
-,TRBJ1-4,TRBV15,-,CATSRDPGDENNEKLFF,TGTGCCACCAGCAGAGATCCCGGAGACGAGAATAATGAAAAACTGTTTTTT
-,TRBJ2-3,TRBV13,-,CASSFGQSSTDTQYF,TGTGCCAGCAGCTTTGGACAGTCTAGCACAGATACGCAGTATTTT
-,TRBJ2-7,TRBV5-1,-,CASSLGQMVLNSYEQYF,TGCGCCAGCAGCTTGGGCCAGATGGTCCTAAACTCCTACGAGCAGTACTTC
-,TRBJ2-7,TRBV28,-,CASSLPRVVYEQYF,TGTGCCAGCAGTTTACCCCGCGTAGTGTACGAGCAGTACTTC
-,TRBJ2-2,TRBV11-2,-,CASSSPSTENTGELFF,TGTGCCAGCAGCTCACCTTCGACAGAAAACACCGGGGAGCTGTTTTTT
-,TRBJ2-3,TRBV28,-,CASSPYPRLDTQYF,TGTGCCAGCAGCCCCTACCCCCGCCTGGATACGCAGTATTTT
-,TRBJ2-6,TRBV25-1,-,CASSEHFLGLRETNVLTF,TGTGCCAGCAGTGAACATTTTTTAGGGTTGAGAGAGACCAACGTCCTGACTTTC